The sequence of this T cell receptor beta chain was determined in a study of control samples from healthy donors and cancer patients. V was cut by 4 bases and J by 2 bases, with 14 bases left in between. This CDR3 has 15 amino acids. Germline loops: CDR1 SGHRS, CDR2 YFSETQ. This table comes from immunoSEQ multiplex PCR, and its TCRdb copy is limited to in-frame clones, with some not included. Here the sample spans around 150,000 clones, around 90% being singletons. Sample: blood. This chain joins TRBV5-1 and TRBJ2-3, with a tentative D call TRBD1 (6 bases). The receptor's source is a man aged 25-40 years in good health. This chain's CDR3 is CASSARGEATDTQYF. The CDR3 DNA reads TGCGCCAGCAGCGCCAGGGGTGAGGCCACAGATACGCAGTATTTT.